This TCR beta chain was sequenced in a study of T cell repertoires in cytomegalovirus infection (dated by TCRdb to the late 2010s). As for the study more broadly: Donor HLA type was relevant to the analysis, as public TCR beta signatures indicated carriage of CMV infection together with the matching HLA type. Summary of the overall study and its limitations: In both this cohort and an independent roughly 330-donor cohort, the cumulative frequency of public TCR beta family members distinguished carriers of CMV infection plus the relevant HLA type. The ex vivo response was dominated by HLA-C-restricted CMV-specific TCR beta clonotypes, which also provided the single most frequent clonotype in two of eight donors.

As concerns this clonotype: The clone's antigen remains unknown. No quality values exist for individual bases; no much larger clone is one base distant.

Data came from an Illumina HiSeq 1500. TCRdb took the public reads, trimmed them with fastp at Q25, ran MiXCR for clone calling and kept in-frame beta chains. Every distinct CDR3 protein forms one entry, paired with its most common genes and DNA. The sample profile shows roughly 60,000 distinct CDR3 sequences; around 33% of them were found once. The top ten constitute 70% of the sample. Trimming accounts for 0 bases at V and 4 bases at J, while the number of junction bases matched to no gene is 10. For CDR1 and CDR2, the germline V gene (reference sequence) lists DFQATT and SNEGSKA. The CDR3 numbers 17 residues from cysteine through phenylalanine. Here the CDR3 DNA is all that survives: 51 bases in frame from base 1.

The sequence derives from a human donor in good health (CMV status not recorded). Some clones in this sample may be carry-over from other donors' samples. The rearranged chain carries TRBV20-1 and TRBJ2-3, with 10 middle bases fitting TRBD2. Sequencing input: PBMCs, sequenced either directly or after in vitro stimulation (not recorded which). This receptor has the CDR3 CSARDLLASGSPDTQYF. In nucleotide form, the sequence is TGCAGTGCTAGAGATCTGTTGGCTAGCGGGAGCCCAGATACGCAGTATTTT.